This section outlines one T cell receptor (beta chain) sequence together with its context. Produced via immunoSEQ multiplex PCR; TCRdb's table is partial and in-frame only. The profile shows a few hundred thousand clones, roughly 86% of them singletons. The source of the sample is a study of blood T cell repertoires in COVID-19. Sample: PBMCs or T cells enriched from blood (not recorded which). This clonotype was obtained from a middle-aged man in a cohort exposed to, infected with or recovered from COVID-19 (not recorded which).

The CDR3 DNA follows: TGTGCCAGCAGCTTGAGGGCTACGGGGAACACTGAAGCTTTCTTT. This translates into CASSLRATGNTEAFF. This chain connects TRBV7-2 to TRBJ1-1; D is undetermined. The CDR3 is 15 residues long. Per germline, CDR1 SGHTA and CDR2 FQGNSA. V lost 3 bases and J lost 1, with 12 bases in between. The full variable domain, in which reference TRBV7-2 and TRBJ1-1 provide the parts outside the CDR3, is GAGVSQSPSNKVTEKGKDVELRCDPISGHTALYWYRQSLGQGLEFLIYFQGNSAPDKSGLPSDRFSAERTGGSVSTLTIQRTQQEDSAVYLCASSLRATGNTEAFFGQGTRLTVV.